This T cell receptor (beta chain) originates from a study of CD8 T cells in Susac syndrome. Each multiple sclerosis control was a treatment-naive patient with relapsing-remitting disease that was either stable or active. RNA amounts of about 0.45 to 1 ug underwent reverse transcription with random hexamers. TCRdb re-analysed the immunoSEQ multiplex PCR reads in MiXCR, keeping a single row per CDR3 protein. Of some 300,000 distinct CDR3 sequences listed, roughly 90% are singletons. The CDR3 covers 15 residues. Germline values: CDR1 SGHNT, CDR2 YYREEE (reference sequence). With V trimmed by 4 bases and J by 3 bases, 6 bases remained unmatched.

Sequenced sample: CD8+ T cells from PBMCs. The TCR comes from a human donor with multiple sclerosis. The chain uses TRBV5-4 and TRBJ2-5; 10 nucleotides match TRBD2. The CDR3 spells CASSLLSGGKETQYF. CDR3 nucleotides: TGTGCCAGCAGCCTTCTTAGCGGGGGGAAAGAGACCCAGTACTTC.